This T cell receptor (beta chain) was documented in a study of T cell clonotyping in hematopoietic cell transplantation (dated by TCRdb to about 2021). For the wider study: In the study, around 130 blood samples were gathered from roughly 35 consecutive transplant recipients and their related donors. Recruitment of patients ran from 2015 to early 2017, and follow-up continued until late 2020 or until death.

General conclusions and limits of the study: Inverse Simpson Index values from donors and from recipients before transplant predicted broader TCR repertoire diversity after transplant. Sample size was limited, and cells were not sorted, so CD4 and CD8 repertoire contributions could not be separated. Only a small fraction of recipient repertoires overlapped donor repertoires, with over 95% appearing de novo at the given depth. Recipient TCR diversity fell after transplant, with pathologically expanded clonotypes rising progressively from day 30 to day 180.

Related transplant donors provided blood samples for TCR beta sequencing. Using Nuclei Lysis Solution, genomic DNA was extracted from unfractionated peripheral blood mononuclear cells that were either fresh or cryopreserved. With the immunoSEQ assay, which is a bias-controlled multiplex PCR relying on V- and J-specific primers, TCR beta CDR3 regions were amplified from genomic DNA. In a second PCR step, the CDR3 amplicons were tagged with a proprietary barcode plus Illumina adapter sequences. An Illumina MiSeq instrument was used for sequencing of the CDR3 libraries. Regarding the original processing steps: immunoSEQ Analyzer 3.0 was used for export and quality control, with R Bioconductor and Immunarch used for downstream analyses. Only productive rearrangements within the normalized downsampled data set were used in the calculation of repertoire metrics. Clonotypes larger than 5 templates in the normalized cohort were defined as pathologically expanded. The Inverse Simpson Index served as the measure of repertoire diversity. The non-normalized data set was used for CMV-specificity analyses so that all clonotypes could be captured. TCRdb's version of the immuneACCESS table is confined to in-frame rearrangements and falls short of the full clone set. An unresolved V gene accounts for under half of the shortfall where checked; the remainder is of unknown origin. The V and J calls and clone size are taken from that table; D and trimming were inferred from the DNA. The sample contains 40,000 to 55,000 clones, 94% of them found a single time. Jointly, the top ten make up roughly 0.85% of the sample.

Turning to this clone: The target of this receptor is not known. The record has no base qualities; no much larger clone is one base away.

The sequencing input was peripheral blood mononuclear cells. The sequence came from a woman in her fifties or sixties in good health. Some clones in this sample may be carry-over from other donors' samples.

The CDR3: CASSEGNTDTQYF. The bases are TGTGCCAGCAGTGAAGGCAACACAGATACGCAGTATTTT. This sequence uses TRBV2 and TRBJ2-3; the D gene assignment is ambiguous. The CDR3 has 13 amino acids, counting the end cysteine and phenylalanine. The DNA shown is the 39-base CDR3, in frame from base 1. Trimming removed 1 base from V and 2 bases from J, leaving 4 bases between the germline ends. The germline V gene supplies CDR1 SNHLY and CDR2 FYNNEI.